Below are 10 T cell receptor beta chains sequenced from a single sample in a study of OX40 agonist ivuxolimab in advanced cancers. Clones were sequenced by immunoSEQ multiplex PCR, and TCRdb holds only the in-frame ones, with some missing. The repertoire holds tens of thousands of clones, around 91% seen once, with 14% in the top ten. The source material was CD4+ or CD8+ T cells sorted from blood, sampled in a trial of the OX40 agonist ivuxolimab. The receptors were gathered from an adult with an advanced solid tumor such as melanoma, head and neck, liver or kidney cancer.

The chain combines TRBV2 with TRBJ1-1; 9 nucleotides align to TRBD1. Per the germline V gene, CDR1 is SNHLY and CDR2 is FYNNEI. The trim removed 7 bases at V and 0 bases at J, leaving 3 bases unmatched. The CDR3 spans 14 residues. DNA for the CDR3: TGTGCCAGCAAGGGGACAGGGATGAACACTGAAGCTTTCTTT. Amino acid sequence: CASKGTGMNTEAFF.

This sequence joins TRBV2 and TRBJ1-3, with TRBD1 matching 7 bases. The CDR3 covers 16 residues. Germline V lookup: CDR1 SNHLY, CDR2 FYNNEI. The trim removed 6 bases at V and 1 base at J, leaving 9 bases unmatched. CDR3 protein: CASRDRTGRSGNTIYF. The CDR3 nucleotides are TGTGCCAGCAGGGACAGGACAGGCCGATCTGGAAACACCATATATTTT.

The chain couples TRBV28 to TRBJ2-3; D is perhaps TRBD2 (5 bases). Germline V gives CDR1 MDHEN, CDR2 SYDVKM. There are 16 residues in the CDR3. V was shortened by 3 bases and J by 5 bases, with 18 bases between the two germline ends. The CDR3 loop reads CASSLGLRGRVDTQYF. The CDR3 DNA follows: TGTGCCAGCAGTTTGGGTCTAAGAGGGAGAGTAGATACGCAGTATTTT.

This sequence joins TRBV14 and TRBJ1-1; no clear D gene. Trimming cost V 0 bases and J 3 bases, with 11 bases left between them. CDR1 SGHDN and CDR2 FVKESK come from the germline V gene. This CDR3 region has 15 residues. The CDR3 here is CASSQDRGGDTEAFF. In nucleotides, the CDR3 is TGTGCCAGCAGCCAAGATCGGGGAGGAGACACTGAAGCTTTCTTT.

The chain recombines TRBV4-1 with TRBJ1-2; D not resolved. The CDR3 is 12 residues long. Germline V gene lookup returns CDR1 MGHRA and CDR2 YSYEKL. The V gene lost 3 bases and the J gene lost 7 bases, with 9 bases spanning the gap. The CDR3 sequence is CASSQGSSGYTF. The CDR3 nucleotides are TGCGCCAGCAGCCAGGGTTCGAGTGGCTACACCTTC.

This clone came up a few times. This chain links TRBV10-3 with TRBJ1-5, with D hard to call. V lost 4 bases and J 2 bases, leaving 6 bases between the germline ends. This CDR3 comprises 13 residues. Per the germline V gene, CDR1 is ENHRY and CDR2 is SYGVKD. The CDR3 DNA reads as TGTGCCATCAGTGTTTTGGGCAATCAGCCCCAGCATTTT. Its translation is CAISVLGNQPQHF.

The chain recombines TRBV28 with TRBJ1-1, with TRBD1 as a possible D gene (5 bases). Germline loops: CDR1 MDHEN, CDR2 SYDVKM. V lost 9 bases to trimming and J lost 2 bases, with 16 bases between them. CDR3 length equals 14 residues. CDR3 DNA: TGTGCCAGTTTTTCGGGGCCTTTAAACACTGAAGCTTTCTTT. Residues: CASFSGPLNTEAFF.

The V and J genes are TRBV19 and TRBJ1-5, with 7 positions matching TRBD1. The trim removed 5 bases at V and 6 bases at J, leaving 10 bases unmatched. From germline, CDR1 is LNHDA and CDR2 SQIVND (reference sequence). The CDR3 consists of 15 residues. CDR3 DNA: TGTGCCAGTAGTGACCGACAGGGATGGAGTCAGCCCCAGCATTTT. Amino acids: CASSDRQGWSQPQHF. Filled out from reference TRBV19 and TRBJ1-5, the complete variable domain reads DGGITQSPKYLFRKEGQNVTLSCEQNLNHDAMYWYRQDPGQGLRLIYYSQIVNDFQKGDIAEGYSVSREKKESFPLTVTSAQKNPTAFYLCASSDRQGWSQPQHFGDGTRLSIL.

The V call is TRBV6-5, the J call TRBJ2-7; unclear D gene. V lost 0 bases to trimming and J lost 3 bases, with 6 bases between them. This CDR3 contains 13 residues. Germline V gene sequence: CDR1 MNHEY, CDR2 SVGAGI. CDR3 loop: CASSYSQHYEQYF. DNA of the CDR3: TGTGCCAGCAGTTACTCGCAGCACTACGAGCAGTACTTC.

V gene TRBV5-1 combines with J gene TRBJ2-6; no definite D call. The ends were cut back, 6 bases at V and 0 bases at J, with 13 bases in the middle. This CDR3 region has 16 residues. Germline V CDR1 and CDR2: SGHRS, YFSETQ. Here the CDR3 reads CASIPDPRSGANVLTF. Here the CDR3 DNA reads TGCGCCAGCATCCCAGACCCACGCTCTGGGGCCAACGTCCTGACTTTC.